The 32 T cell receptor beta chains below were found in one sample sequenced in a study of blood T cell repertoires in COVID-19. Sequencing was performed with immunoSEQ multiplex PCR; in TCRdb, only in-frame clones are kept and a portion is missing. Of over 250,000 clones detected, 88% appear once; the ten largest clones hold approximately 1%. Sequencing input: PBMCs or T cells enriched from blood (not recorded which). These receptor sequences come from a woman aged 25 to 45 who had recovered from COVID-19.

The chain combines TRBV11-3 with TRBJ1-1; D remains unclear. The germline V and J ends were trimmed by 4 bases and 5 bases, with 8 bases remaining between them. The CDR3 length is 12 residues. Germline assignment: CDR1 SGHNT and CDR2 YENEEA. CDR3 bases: TGTGCCAGCAGCTCCTTAGAGACTGAAGCTTTCTTT. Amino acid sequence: CASSSLETEAFF.

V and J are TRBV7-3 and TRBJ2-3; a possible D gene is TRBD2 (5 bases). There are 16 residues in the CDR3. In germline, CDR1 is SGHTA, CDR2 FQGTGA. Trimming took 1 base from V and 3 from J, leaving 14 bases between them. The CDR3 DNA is TGTGCCAGCAGCTTAATGGGCGGGTCTTTAACAGATACGCAGTATTTT. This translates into CASSLMGGSLTDTQYF.

The CDR3 sequence is CASSPYGGSNDEQYF. DNA of the CDR3: TGTGCCAGCAGCCCATACGGGGGTTCCAACGACGAGCAGTACTTC. The rearrangement joins TRBV7-8 to TRBJ2-7; D might be TRBD2 (6 bases). The CDR3 extends over 15 amino acids. Germline V gene sequence: CDR1 SGHVS, CDR2 FQNEAQ. V lost 5 bases and J 5 bases, leaving 19 bases between the germline ends.

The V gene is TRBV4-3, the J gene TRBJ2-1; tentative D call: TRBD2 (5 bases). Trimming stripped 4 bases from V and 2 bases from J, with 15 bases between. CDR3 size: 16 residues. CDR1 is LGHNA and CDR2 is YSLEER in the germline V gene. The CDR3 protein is CASSLYPGYAYNEQFF. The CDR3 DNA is TGCGCCAGCAGCCTCTATCCGGGATACGCCTACAATGAGCAGTTCTTC.

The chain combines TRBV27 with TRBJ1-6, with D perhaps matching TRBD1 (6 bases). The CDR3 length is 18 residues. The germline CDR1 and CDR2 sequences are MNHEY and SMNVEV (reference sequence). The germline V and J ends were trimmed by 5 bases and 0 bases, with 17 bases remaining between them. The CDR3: CASSQGTRRSSYNSPLHF. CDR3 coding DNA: TGTGCCAGCAGTCAGGGGACAAGGAGAAGCTCCTATAATTCACCCCTCCACTTT.

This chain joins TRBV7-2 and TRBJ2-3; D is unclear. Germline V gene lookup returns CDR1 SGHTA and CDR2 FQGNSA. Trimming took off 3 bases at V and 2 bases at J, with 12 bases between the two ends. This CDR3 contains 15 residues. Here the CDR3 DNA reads TGTGCCAGCAGCTTTGATCGGTACTCCACAGATACGCAGTATTTT. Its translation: CASSFDRYSTDTQYF.

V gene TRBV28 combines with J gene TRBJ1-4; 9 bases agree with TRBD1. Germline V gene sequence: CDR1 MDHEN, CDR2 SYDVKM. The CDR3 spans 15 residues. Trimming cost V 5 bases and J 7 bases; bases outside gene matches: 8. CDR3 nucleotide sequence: TGTGCCAGCAGTACGATGGGACAGGGAGGTGAAAAACTGTTTTTT. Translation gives CASSTMGQGGEKLFF. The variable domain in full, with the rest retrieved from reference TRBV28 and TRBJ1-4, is DVKVTQSSRYLVKRTGEKVFLECVQDMDHENMFWYRQDPGLGLRLIYFSYDVKMKEKGDIPEGYSVSREKKERFSLILESASTNQTSMYLCASSTMGQGGEKLFFGSGTQLSVL.

The CDR3 sequence: CASSFGTSGDDEQFF. CDR3 in DNA: TGTGCCAGCAGCTTCGGGACTAGCGGAGATGATGAGCAGTTCTTC. The chain is built from TRBV11-2 and TRBJ2-1; 11 bases are a match to TRBD2. J gave up 8 bases and V 3 bases, and 6 bases lay outside the gene matches. The CDR3 spans 15 residues. Per the germline V gene, CDR1 is SGHAT and CDR2 is FQNNGV.

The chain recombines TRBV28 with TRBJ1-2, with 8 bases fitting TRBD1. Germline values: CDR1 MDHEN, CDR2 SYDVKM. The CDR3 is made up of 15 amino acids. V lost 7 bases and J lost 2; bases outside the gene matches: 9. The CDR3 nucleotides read TGTGCCAGCACCTTTGCAGGGGGCTTGAACTATGGCTACACCTTC. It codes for CASTFAGGLNYGYTF.

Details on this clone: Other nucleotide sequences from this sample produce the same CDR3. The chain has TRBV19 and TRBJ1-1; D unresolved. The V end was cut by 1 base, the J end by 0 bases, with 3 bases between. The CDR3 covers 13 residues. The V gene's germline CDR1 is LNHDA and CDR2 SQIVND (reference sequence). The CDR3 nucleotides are TGTGCCAGTAGTATAGCGGTGAACACTGAAGCTTTCTTT. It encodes CASSIAVNTEAFF.

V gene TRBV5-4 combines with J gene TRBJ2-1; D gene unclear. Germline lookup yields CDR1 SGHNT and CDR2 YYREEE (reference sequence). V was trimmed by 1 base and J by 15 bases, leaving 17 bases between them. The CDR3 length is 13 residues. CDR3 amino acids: CASSLIIGHPPFF. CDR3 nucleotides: TGTGCCAGCAGCTTGATAATTGGGCACCCCCCGTTCTTC.

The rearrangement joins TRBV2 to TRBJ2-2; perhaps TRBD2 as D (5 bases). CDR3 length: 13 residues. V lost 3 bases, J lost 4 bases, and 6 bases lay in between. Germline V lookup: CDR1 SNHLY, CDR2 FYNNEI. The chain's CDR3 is CASSEEVTGELFF. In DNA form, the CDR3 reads TGTGCCAGCAGTGAGGAGGTCACCGGGGAGCTGTTTTTT.

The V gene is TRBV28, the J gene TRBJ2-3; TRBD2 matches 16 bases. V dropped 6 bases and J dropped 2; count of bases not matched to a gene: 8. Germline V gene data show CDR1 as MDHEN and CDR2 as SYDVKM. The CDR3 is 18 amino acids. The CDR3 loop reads CASSSGTSGRVFTDTQYF. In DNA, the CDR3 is TGTGCCAGCAGCTCCGGGACTAGCGGGAGGGTCTTCACAGATACGCAGTATTTT.

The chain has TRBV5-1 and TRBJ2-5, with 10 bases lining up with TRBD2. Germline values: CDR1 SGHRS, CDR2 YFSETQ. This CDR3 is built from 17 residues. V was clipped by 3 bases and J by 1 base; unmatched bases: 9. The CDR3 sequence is CASSSQVAGGSQETQYF. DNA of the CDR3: TGCGCCAGCAGCTCCCAAGTAGCGGGAGGATCCCAAGAGACCCAGTACTTC.

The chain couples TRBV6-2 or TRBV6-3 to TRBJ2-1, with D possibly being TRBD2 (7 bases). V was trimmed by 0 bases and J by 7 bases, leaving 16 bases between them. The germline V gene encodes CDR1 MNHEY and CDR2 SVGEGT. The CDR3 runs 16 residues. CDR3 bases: TGTGCCAGCAGTTACTCGAGAGGGGGGGCAAGGAATGAGCAGTTCTTC. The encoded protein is CASSYSRGGARNEQFF.

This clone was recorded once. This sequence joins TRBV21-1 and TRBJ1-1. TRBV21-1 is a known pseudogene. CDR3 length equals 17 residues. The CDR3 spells CASTDGGPEMRNTEAFF. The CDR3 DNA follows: TGTGCCAGCACCGATGGAGGGCCAGAGATGCGTAACACTGAAGCTTTCTTT.

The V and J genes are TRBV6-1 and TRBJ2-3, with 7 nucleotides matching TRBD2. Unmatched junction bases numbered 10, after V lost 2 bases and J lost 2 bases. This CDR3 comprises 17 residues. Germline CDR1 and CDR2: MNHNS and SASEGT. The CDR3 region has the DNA TGTGCCAGCAGTGAACGTAAGCGGAGCGGGATCACAGATACGCAGTATTTT. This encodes CASSERKRSGITDTQYF.

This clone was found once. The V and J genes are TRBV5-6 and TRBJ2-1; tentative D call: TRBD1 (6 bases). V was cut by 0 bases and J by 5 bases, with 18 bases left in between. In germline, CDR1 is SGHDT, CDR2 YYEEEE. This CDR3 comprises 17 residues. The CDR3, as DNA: TGTGCCAGCAGCTTGGATCTGTTGGGGGCCCGGGACAATGAGCAGTTCTTC. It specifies CASSLDLLGARDNEQFF.

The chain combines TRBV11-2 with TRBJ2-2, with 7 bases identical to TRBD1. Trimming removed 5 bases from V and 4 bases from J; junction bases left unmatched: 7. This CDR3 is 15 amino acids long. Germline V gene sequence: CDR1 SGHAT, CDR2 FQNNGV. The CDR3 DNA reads TGTGCCAGCAGCCTAATGGCAGGGGGCACCGGGGAGCTGTTTTTT. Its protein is CASSLMAGGTGELFF. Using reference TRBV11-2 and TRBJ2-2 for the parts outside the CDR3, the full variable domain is EAGVAQSPRYKIIEKRQSVAFWCNPISGHATLYWYQQILGQGPKLLIQFQNNGVVDDSQLPKDRFSAERLKGVDSTLKIQPAKLEDSAVYLCASSLMAGGTGELFFGEGSRLTVL.

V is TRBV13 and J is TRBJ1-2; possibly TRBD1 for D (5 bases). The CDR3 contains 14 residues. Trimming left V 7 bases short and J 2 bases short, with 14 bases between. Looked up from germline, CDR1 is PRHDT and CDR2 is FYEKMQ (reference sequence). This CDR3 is CASNLGRGNYGYTF. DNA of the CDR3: TGTGCCAGCAACCTCGGACGGGGGAACTATGGCTACACCTTC.

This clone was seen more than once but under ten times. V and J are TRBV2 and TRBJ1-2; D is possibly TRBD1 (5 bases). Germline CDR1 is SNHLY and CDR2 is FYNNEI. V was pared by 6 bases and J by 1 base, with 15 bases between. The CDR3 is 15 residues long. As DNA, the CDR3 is TGTGCCAGCAGCCTGCAGGGTAGGGGTAACTATGGCTACACCTTC. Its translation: CASSLQGRGNYGYTF.

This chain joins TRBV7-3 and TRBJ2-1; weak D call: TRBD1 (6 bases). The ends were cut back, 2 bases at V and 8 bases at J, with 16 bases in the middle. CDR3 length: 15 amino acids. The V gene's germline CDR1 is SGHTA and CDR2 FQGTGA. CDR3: CASSLGGAAWDEQFF. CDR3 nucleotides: TGTGCCAGCAGCTTAGGGGGCGCCGCGTGGGATGAGCAGTTCTTC.

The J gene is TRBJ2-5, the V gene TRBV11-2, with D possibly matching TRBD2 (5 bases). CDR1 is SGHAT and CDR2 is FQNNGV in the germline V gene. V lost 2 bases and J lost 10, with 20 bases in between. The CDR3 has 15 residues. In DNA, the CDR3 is TGTGCCAGCAGCTTAACTATAGAAGCGCAGAGGGACCAGTACTTC. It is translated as CASSLTIEAQRDQYF.

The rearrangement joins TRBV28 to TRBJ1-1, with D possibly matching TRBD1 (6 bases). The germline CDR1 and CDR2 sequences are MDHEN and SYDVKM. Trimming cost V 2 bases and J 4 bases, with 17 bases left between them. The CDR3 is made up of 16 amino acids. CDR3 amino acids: CASSLSTYRVRTEAFF. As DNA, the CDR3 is TGTGCCAGCAGTTTAAGTACCTACAGGGTTCGCACTGAAGCTTTCTTT.

CDR3 nucleotides: TGTGCCAGCAGCCCGCGGACAGGGGATCAGCCCCAGCATTTT. As protein: CASSPRTGDQPQHF. The V call is TRBV7-9, the J call TRBJ1-5; TRBD1 matches at 9 bases. Germline V gene sequence: CDR1 SEHNR, CDR2 FQNEAQ (reference sequence). CDR3 length: 14 residues. J lost 5 bases, V lost 5 bases, and 4 bases had no gene match. Full variable domain (outside the CDR3, taken from reference TRBV7-9 and TRBJ1-5): DTGVSQNPRHKITKRGQNVTFRCDPISEHNRLYWYRQTLGQGPEFLTYFQNEAQLEKSRLLSDRFSAERPKGSFSTLEIQRTEQGDSAMYLCASSPRTGDQPQHFGDGTRLSIL.

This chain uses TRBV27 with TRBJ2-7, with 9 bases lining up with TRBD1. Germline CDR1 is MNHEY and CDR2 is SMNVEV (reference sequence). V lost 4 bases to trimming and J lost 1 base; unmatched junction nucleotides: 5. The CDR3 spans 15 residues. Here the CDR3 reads CASSSGTGLSYEQYF. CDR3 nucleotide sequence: TGTGCCAGCAGTTCCGGGACAGGGCTTTCCTACGAGCAGTACTTC.

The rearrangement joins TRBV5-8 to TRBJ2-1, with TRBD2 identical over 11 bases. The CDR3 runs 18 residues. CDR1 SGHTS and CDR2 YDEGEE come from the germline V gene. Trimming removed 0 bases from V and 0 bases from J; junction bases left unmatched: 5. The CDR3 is CASSLAVLAGGSYNEQFF. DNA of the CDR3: TGTGCCAGCAGCTTGGCTGTCCTAGCGGGGGGCTCCTACAATGAGCAGTTCTTC.

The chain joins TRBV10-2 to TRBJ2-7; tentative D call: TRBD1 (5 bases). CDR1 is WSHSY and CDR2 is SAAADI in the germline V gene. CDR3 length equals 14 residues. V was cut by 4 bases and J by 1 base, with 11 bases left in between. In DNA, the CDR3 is TGCGCCAGCAGTGTTCCCCCAGGGTCCTACGAGCAGTACTTC. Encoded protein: CASSVPPGSYEQYF.

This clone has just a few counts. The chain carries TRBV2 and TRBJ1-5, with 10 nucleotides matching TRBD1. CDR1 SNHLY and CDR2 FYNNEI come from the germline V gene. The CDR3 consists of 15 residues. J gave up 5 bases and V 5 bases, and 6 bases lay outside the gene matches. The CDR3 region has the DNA TGTGCCAGCAGTTCCGACAGGGGGCGGGATCAGCCCCAGCATTTT. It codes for CASSSDRGRDQPQHF.

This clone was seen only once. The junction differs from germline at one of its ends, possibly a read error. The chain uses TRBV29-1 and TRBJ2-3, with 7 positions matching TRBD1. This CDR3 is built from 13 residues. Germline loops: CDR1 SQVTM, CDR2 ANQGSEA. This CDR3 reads CSAELGQTDTQYF. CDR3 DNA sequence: TGCAGCGCTGAATTGGGACAGACAGATACGCAGTATTTT.

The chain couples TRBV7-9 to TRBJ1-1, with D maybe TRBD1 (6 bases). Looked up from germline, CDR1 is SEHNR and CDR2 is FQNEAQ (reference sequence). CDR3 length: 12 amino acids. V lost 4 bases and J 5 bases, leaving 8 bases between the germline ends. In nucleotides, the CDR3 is TGTGCCAGCAGCTCCCAGGGGACTGAAGCTTTCTTT. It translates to CASSSQGTEAFF.

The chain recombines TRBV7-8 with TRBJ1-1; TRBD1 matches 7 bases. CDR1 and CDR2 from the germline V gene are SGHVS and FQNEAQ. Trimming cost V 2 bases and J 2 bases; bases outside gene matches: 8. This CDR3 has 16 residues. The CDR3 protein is CASSLIRQGPNTEAFF. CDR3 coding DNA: TGTGCCAGCAGCTTAATCCGACAGGGCCCCAACACTGAAGCTTTCTTT.